Listed below are T cell receptor beta chains from one sample, sequenced in a study of T cell changes during pregnancy in multiple sclerosis. Profiled with immunoSEQ multiplex PCR; TCRdb holds only in-frame clones, not every one. The profile shows approximately 73,000 clones, more than 90% of them singletons. The sample in question was CD4+ T cells from peripheral blood mononuclear cells, obtained before pregnancy. The receptors here all came from a female donor with multiple sclerosis, enrolled in a pregnancy study. CDR3s include the opening cysteine and the closing phenylalanine or tryptophan. The D gene is left open where the match is weak. Clone size is shown for a subset of rows, as once, few, many or a class of expanded clone.

V gene	D gene	clone size	J gene	CDR3 protein	CDR3 DNA
TRBV30	TRBD1	NA	TRBJ2-7	CAWSDDRGNYEQYF	TGTGCCTGGAGTGACGACAGGGGTAACTACGAGCAGTACTTC
TRBV19	TRBD1	NA	TRBJ2-3	CASRDRGTDTQYF	TGTGCCAGCCGGGACAGGGGGACAGATACGCAGTATTTT
TRBV19	NA	NA	TRBJ1-2	CASSSAGTDYGYTF	TGTGCCAGTAGTAGCGCGGGGACGGACTATGGCTACACCTTC
TRBV28	TRBD2	NA	TRBJ2-3	CASSLFSPSGSLGSTDTQYF	TGTGCCAGCAGTTTATTTAGTCCTAGCGGGAGCCTAGGGAGCACAGATACGCAGTATTTT
TRBV5-1	TRBD1	NA	TRBJ1-1	CASSLGGQLNTEAFF	TGCGCCAGCAGCTTGGGGGGACAGTTGAACACTGAAGCTTTCTTT
TRBV5-1	NA	NA	TRBJ2-2	CASSTGQANTGELFF	TGCGCCAGCAGCACGGGACAAGCGAACACCGGGGAGCTGTTTTTT
TRBV28	TRBD2	NA	TRBJ2-5	CASSFDWASGGKYQETQYF	TGTGCCAGCAGTTTCGATTGGGCTAGCGGGGGAAAGTACCAAGAGACCCAGTACTTC
TRBV19	NA	NA	TRBJ1-1	CASSTGAGITEAFF	TGTGCCAGTAGTACGGGAGCCGGTATCACTGAAGCTTTCTTT
TRBV19	NA	NA	TRBJ1-1	CASSYGQMNTEAFF	TGTGCCAGTAGTTACGGACAGATGAACACTGAAGCTTTCTTT
TRBV11-2	NA	few	TRBJ2-5	CASSLGTGLRGWVGETQYF	TGTGCCAGCAGCTTAGGGACGGGCTTACGGGGGTGGGTGGGAGAGACCCAGTACTTC
TRBV19	NA	NA	TRBJ1-2	CASIGAGGSGYTF	TGTGCCAGTATTGGGGCGGGGGGCAGTGGCTACACCTTC